The 17 T cell receptor beta chains given below trace back to one sample, sequenced in a study of regulatory T cells in long-lasting Graves disease. Regarding time point: persistent/refractory GD, antithyroid drugs over 5 years with positive TRAb. Scientists built the TCR library using RNA that was extracted from PBMCs. Arm-PCR of CDR3 regions and iRepertoire HTBI primers were the basis on which TCR beta libraries were built. TCRdb re-derived calls from the multiplex PCR reads in MiXCR, one entry per CDR3 protein. The sample holds about 660,000 distinct CDR3 sequences, around 30% seen once. The sample was peripheral blood mononuclear cells (PBMCs), taken when the disease was refractory, from a patient treated with antithyroid drugs. Every receptor here comes from a female donor with Graves disease.

This clonotype was seen a handful of times. This chain connects TRBV18 to TRBJ1-4; the D is unclear. Between the trimmed V and J ends, which lost 3 bases and 8 bases, there was a span of 16 bases. The CDR3 contains 15 residues. Germline V gene data show CDR1 as KGHSH and CDR2 as LQKENI. The CDR3 loop reads CASSPSLRVGEKLFF. The CDR3, as DNA: TGTGCCAGCTCACCCTCCCTACGGGTGGGAGAAAAACTGTTTTTT.

This clonotype was recorded many times. J is TRBJ2-5 and V is TRBV20-1, with TRBD2 matching 7 bases. This CDR3 has 14 residues. Trimming removed 4 bases from V and 5 bases from J; junction bases left unmatched: 10. Germline V gene lookup returns CDR1 DFQATT and CDR2 SNEGSKA (reference sequence). The CDR3 spells CSATSGGTGETQYF. As DNA, the CDR3 is TGCAGTGCTACTAGCGGAGGGACGGGGGAGACCCAGTACTTC.

This clonotype was seen more than once but under ten times. One junction end disagrees with the germline gene, perhaps due to a read error. This chain joins TRBV25-1 and TRBJ1-1; TRBD1 matches at 8 bases. This CDR3 has 15 amino acids. CDR1 is MGHDK and CDR2 is SYGVNS in the germline V gene. The CDR3, as DNA: TGTGCCAGCAGTGAGTCGACAGGGGAGAACACTGAAGCCTTCTTT. Encoded protein: CASSESTGENTEAFF.

For the CDR3, the DNA is TGTGCCAGTAGTATATGGACGGTGAACACTGAAGCTTTCTTT. This gives the protein CASSIWTVNTEAFF. The chain is built from TRBV19 and TRBJ1-1; D ambiguous. Trimming left V 2 bases short and J 0 bases short, with 7 bases between. The germline V gene has CDR1 LNHDA and CDR2 SQIVND (reference sequence). This CDR3 is built from 14 residues.

The chain couples TRBV27 to TRBJ2-4; 8 bases are a match to TRBD1. V lost 5 bases, J lost 8 bases, and 14 bases stayed unmatched. Germline V gene data show CDR1 as MNHEY and CDR2 as SMNVEV (reference sequence). The CDR3 runs 16 residues. Here the CDR3 reads CASSPLGQAGGYIQYF. The CDR3 DNA sequence: TGTGCCAGCAGTCCCTTGGGACAGGCGGGCGGGTACATTCAGTACTTC.

This chain links TRBV6-1 with TRBJ2-5, with D hard to call. V was trimmed by 4 bases and J by 5 bases, leaving 2 bases between them. The germline V gene encodes CDR1 MNHNS and CDR2 SASEGT. The CDR3 length is 10 residues. CDR3 loop: CASSAETQYF. The CDR3 DNA sequence: TGTGCCAGCAGTGCGGAGACCCAGTACTTC.

This clonotype was picked up a small number of times. V gene TRBV30 combines with J gene TRBJ1-4; 7 nucleotides agree with TRBD1. Germline values: CDR1 GTSNPN, CDR2 SVGIG (reference sequence). CDR3 length: 14 residues. V trimming: 3 bases; J trimming: 8 bases; junction bases outside the gene matches: 9. The CDR3 nucleotides are TGTGCCTGGAGGAGCAAGGGGGCAACGGAAAAACTGTTTTTT. It encodes CAWRSKGATEKLFF.

This clonotype was seen at least ten times. This sequence joins TRBV15 and TRBJ2-7; a weak D match, TRBD1 (5 bases). This CDR3 comprises 17 residues. Germline lookup yields CDR1 LNHNV and CDR2 YYDKDF (reference sequence). Deletions cut 0 bases from V and 3 bases from J, with 18 bases between. The CDR3 DNA reads as TGTGCCACCAGCAGAGACGCGTCTAGGACAAAGAACTACGAGCAGTACTTC. This translates into CATSRDASRTKNYEQYF.

This clonotype has at least ten counts. The rearrangement links TRBV7-3 to TRBJ1-1; 7 nucleotides align to TRBD1. The CDR3 spans 13 residues. CDR1 and CDR2 from the germline V gene are SGHTA and FQGTGA. Unmatched junction bases numbered 5, after V lost 6 bases and J lost 4 bases. In nucleotides, the CDR3 is TGTGCCAGCAGTTCAAACAGGGGCACTGAAGCTTTCTTT. Its protein product is CASSSNRGTEAFF.

Only a few counts were recorded for this clonotype. The chain employs TRBV5-6 and TRBJ2-3; D ambiguous. The V gene lost 2 bases and the J gene lost 6 bases, with 16 bases spanning the gap. Germline V gene data show CDR1 as SGHDT and CDR2 as YYEEEE. This CDR3 comprises 15 residues. CDR3 sequence: CASSLGPSSIDTQYF. In DNA, the CDR3 is TGTGCCAGCAGCTTAGGACCATCGTCCATTGATACGCAGTATTTT. Looking up the rest from reference TRBV5-6 and TRBJ2-3 gives the full variable domain: DAGVTQSPTHLIKTRGQQVTLRCSPKSGHDTVSWYQQALGQGPQFIFQYYEEEERQRGNFPDRFSGHQFPNYSSELNVNALLLGDSALYLCASSLGPSSIDTQYFGPGTRLTVL.

The V call is TRBV2, the J call TRBJ2-1, with D unresolved. In germline, CDR1 is SNHLY, CDR2 FYNNEI. The CDR3 runs to 13 residues. Trimming cost V 11 bases and J 3 bases, with 14 bases left between them. The CDR3 spells CAASGPLYNEQFF. DNA of the CDR3: TGTGCCGCCTCGGGTCCACTCTACAATGAGCAGTTCTTC.

The V and J genes are TRBV27 and TRBJ2-2; D gene uncertain. This CDR3 contains 16 residues. Trimming pared 1 base from V and 3 bases from J, leaving 12 bases between. Germline lookup yields CDR1 MNHEY and CDR2 SMNVEV (reference sequence). The CDR3 here is CASSLFLTSDTGELFF. The CDR3 nucleotides read TGTGCCAGCAGTTTATTTCTGACAAGCGACACCGGGGAGCTGTTTTTT.

This clonotype was detected a few times. This CDR3 reads CASSPQGHLNEKLFF. The DNA of the CDR3 is TGTGCCAGCAGCCCCCAGGGACACCTTAATGAAAAACTGTTTTTT. The rearrangement joins TRBV7-2 to TRBJ1-4; D perhaps matches TRBD1 (6 bases). CDR1 is SGHTA, CDR2 FQGNSA, per germline. Between the trimmed V and J ends, which lost 5 bases and 4 bases, there was a span of 14 bases. The CDR3 consists of 15 residues.

This clonotype has just a few counts. The gene calls are TRBV19 and TRBJ2-7, with D tentatively TRBD1 (6 bases). The CDR3 is 14 residues long. Trimming shortened V by 3 bases and J by 3 bases, and 12 bases separated the two germline ends. The germline V gene has CDR1 LNHDA and CDR2 SQIVND (reference sequence). CDR3 amino acids: CASSIGQGFYEQYF. DNA of the CDR3: TGTGCCAGTAGTATCGGCCAGGGGTTCTACGAGCAGTACTTC.

The V call is TRBV5-5, the J call TRBJ1-1; D gene ambiguous. V lost 0 bases and J lost 1, with 10 bases in between. CDR3 size: 15 residues. Germline values: CDR1 SGHKS, CDR2 YYEKEE (reference sequence). CDR3 coding DNA: TGTGCCAGCAGCTTGGTTGATCTGGGGAACACTGAAGCTTTCTTT. Protein sequence: CASSLVDLGNTEAFF.

This chain connects TRBV4-1 to TRBJ1-4; D gene ambiguous. Germline values: CDR1 MGHRA, CDR2 YSYEKL. V was clipped by 0 bases and J by 5 bases, with 13 bases between them. The length of the CDR3 is 16 residues. As DNA, the CDR3 is TGCGCCAGCAGCCAAGATTGGGAACAGCAGAATGAAAAACTGTTTTTT. This translates into CASSQDWEQQNEKLFF.

J is TRBJ2-7 and V is TRBV10-3; D gene ambiguous. Germline V lookup: CDR1 ENHRY, CDR2 SYGVKD. V was pared by 11 bases and J by 3 bases, with 20 bases between. This CDR3 comprises 14 residues. CDR3: CASLPDGGGYEQYF. The CDR3 DNA reads as TGTGCCTCCCTTCCCGACGGCGGTGGCTACGAGCAGTACTTC.